This TCR beta chain was recovered during a study of blood T cells in healthy people across ages. A J-beta primer mix and a sample-barcoded 5' primer were used in a second PCR of roughly 6 to 11 cycles. TCRdb reanalysed the 5' RACE reads using MiXCR and keeps one entry per CDR3 protein. The repertoire holds under 2,000,000 distinct CDR3 sequences, with roughly 52% as singletons. This clonotype was counted once. Input material: blood. The origin of this receptor is a woman in her forties in good health.

CDR3 in DNA: TGTGCCACACGACGACAGGGAGCGTCATTCAATCAGCCCCAGCATTTT. Protein sequence: CATRRQGASFNQPQHF. The chain is built from TRBV4-2 and TRBJ1-5; the match to TRBD1 covers 7 bases. Germline-derived CDR1 and CDR2 are LGHNA and YNFKEQ. V lost 10 bases, J lost 3 bases, and 15 bases stayed unmatched. This CDR3 is 16 amino acids long.